This T cell receptor beta chain is from a study of CD8+ T cells in alopecia areata. Treatment given: oral pan-JAK inhibitor, 5-10 mg twice daily. Study results and limitations: Scalp clonality and expanded CD8+ clones among the top 100 showed significant decreases with tofacitinib.

The CDR3 runs to 10 residues. V lost 8 bases, J lost 5 bases, and 8 bases lay in between. CDR1 and CDR2 (germline): DFQATT, SNEGSKA (reference sequence). Following RNA extraction, reverse transcription yielded cDNA that acted as the sequencing template. Libraries were prepared by immunoSEQ multiplex PCR; TCRdb keeps only in-frame clonotypes and omits some of them. This table has around 60,000 clones, roughly 50% appearing once. This clone was seen more than once but under ten times. The antigen is unknown. V gene TRBV20-1 combines with J gene TRBJ2-3, with unresolved D. Here the sequenced sample was CD8+ T cells sorted from blood, taken at roughly week 36, from a patient treated with tofacitinib. The sequence was obtained from a human donor with alopecia areata. This CDR3 reads CSLVRDTQYF. Written as DNA, the CDR3 is TGCAGTCTCGTCCGAGATACGCAGTATTTT.